These 15 T cell receptor beta chains were all obtained from the same sample, sequenced in a study of blood T cell repertoires in COVID-19. TCRdb's copy holds only in-frame clones and misses some; the assay was immunoSEQ multiplex PCR. The sample has some 500,000 clones, roughly 90% seen once. Sequencing was carried out using PBMCs or T cells enriched from blood (not recorded which). Every receptor here comes from a woman aged 40 to 49 who had recovered from COVID-19.

V gene TRBV27 combines with J gene TRBJ1-1, with 8 bases fitting TRBD1. The CDR3 contains 12 residues. The V gene's germline CDR1 is MNHEY and CDR2 SMNVEV (reference sequence). V was clipped by 7 bases and J by 6 bases; unmatched bases: 4. The CDR3 loop reads CASTDRESEAFF. The CDR3 region has the DNA TGTGCCAGCACGGACAGGGAGTCTGAAGCTTTCTTT.

A note on this clone: Other DNA sequences in this sample translate to the same CDR3. The V and J genes are TRBV9 and TRBJ2-7, with 10 nucleotides matching TRBD2. Germline lookup yields CDR1 SGDLS and CDR2 YYNGEE. This CDR3 contains 15 residues. The junction had 2 bases not matched to a gene; V was cut back by 0 bases and J by 2 bases. CDR3 in amino acids: CASSVGSGRAYEQYF. For the CDR3, the DNA is TGTGCCAGCAGCGTAGGAAGCGGGAGGGCCTACGAGCAGTACTTC.

As regards this clone: Other DNA sequences in the sample encode the same CDR3. This sequence joins TRBV10-3 and TRBJ1-4, with unresolved D. This CDR3 has 14 residues. Trimming stripped 4 bases from V and 0 bases from J, with 6 bases between. Germline V gene lookup returns CDR1 ENHRY and CDR2 SYGVKD. The CDR3 protein is CAISGPSTNEKLFF. The CDR3 DNA is TGTGCCATCAGTGGGCCCTCAACTAATGAAAAACTGTTTTTT.

The chain links TRBV18 to TRBJ2-7; weak D call: TRBD2 (6 bases). The V gene's germline CDR1 is KGHSH and CDR2 LQKENI. This CDR3 contains 15 residues. Trimming left V 6 bases short and J 5 bases short, with 20 bases between. CDR3 DNA sequence: TGTGCCAGCTCTCGGGGGTTGGAAGGGTCCGACGAGCAGTACTTC. Protein sequence: CASSRGLEGSDEQYF.

This clone showed up just once. The chain employs TRBV24-1 and TRBJ1-2; 8 bases are shared with TRBD1. The CDR3 is 13 residues long. The V segment lost 5 bases and the J segment 7 bases; nucleotides outside the gene matches: 5. The germline V gene encodes CDR1 KGHDR and CDR2 SFDVKD. CDR3 amino acids: CATSAGGTGGYTF. Written as DNA, the CDR3 is TGTGCCACCAGTGCAGGGGGCACGGGTGGCTACACCTTC.

This clone is a singleton in its sample. The chain carries TRBV2 and TRBJ1-1, with D tentatively TRBD1 (6 bases). The CDR3 covers 12 residues. The germline V gene encodes CDR1 SNHLY and CDR2 FYNNEI. V dropped 6 bases and J dropped 6 bases, with 11 bases sitting between them. The CDR3 sequence is CASRQGTAEAFF. The CDR3 DNA sequence: TGTGCCAGCAGACAGGGTACCGCTGAAGCTTTCTTT.

This clone was observed once. The V gene is TRBV4-2, the J gene TRBJ1-6; 9 bases align to TRBD1. Germline V lookup: CDR1 LGHNA, CDR2 YNFKEQ. With V trimmed by 3 bases and J by 7 bases, 10 bases remained unmatched. This CDR3 region has 17 residues. DNA of the CDR3: TGTGCCAGCAGCCAGATTACAGGGGGCGCGGACAATTCACCCCTCCACTTT. Encoded protein: CASSQITGGADNSPLHF.

This chain links TRBV6-6 with TRBJ1-4, with 11 bases that match TRBD1. From germline, CDR1 is MNHNY and CDR2 SVGAGI (reference sequence). Trimming took 2 bases from V and 4 from J; bases not matched to a gene: 0. The CDR3 extends over 15 amino acids. Here the CDR3 reads CASSYGTGGNEKLFF. CDR3 nucleotide sequence: TGTGCCAGCAGTTACGGGACAGGGGGTAATGAAAAACTGTTTTTT.

The V and J genes are TRBV7-6 and TRBJ2-5, with 12 bases lining up with TRBD2. The CDR3 has 19 residues. Germline trimming cut 1 base from V and 2 bases from J; bases unmatched to any gene: 11. Germline values: CDR1 SGHVS, CDR2 FNYEAQ. CDR3 residues: CASSLGSGTSGWVQETQYF. The CDR3 nucleotides read TGTGCCAGCAGCTTAGGGTCCGGGACTAGCGGGTGGGTTCAAGAGACCCAGTACTTC.

This chain uses TRBV12-3 or TRBV12-4 with TRBJ2-1; D is undetermined. Trimming stripped 2 bases from V and 5 bases from J, with 7 bases between. This CDR3 is built from 13 residues. The CDR3 DNA follows: TGTGCCAGCAGTTTATACGGTAACAATGAGCAGTTCTTC. Encoded protein: CASSLYGNNEQFF.

The chain couples TRBV18 to TRBJ2-2, with 9 bases identical to TRBD1. This CDR3 region has 15 residues. V was pared by 3 bases and J by 6 bases, with 5 bases of the junction left unmatched. Germline CDR1 reads KGHSH; CDR2 reads LQKENI. For the CDR3, the DNA is TGTGCCAGCTCACCTGGGAGACAGGGGGCCGGGGAGCTGTTTTTT. Translation gives CASSPGRQGAGELFF.

The rearrangement links TRBV15 to TRBJ1-2; D remains ambiguous. CDR3 length equals 13 residues. V gave up 1 base and J gave up 4 bases, with 7 bases separating them. Germline V gives CDR1 LNHNV, CDR2 YYDKDF (reference sequence). The CDR3 loop is CATSRVAVYGYTF. The CDR3 DNA reads as TGTGCCACCAGCAGAGTGGCGGTCTATGGCTACACCTTC. The whole variable domain, remainder taken from reference TRBV15 and TRBJ1-2, is DAMVIQNPRYQVTQFGKPVTLSCSQTLNHNVMYWYQQKSSQAPKLLFHYYDKDFNNEADTPDNFQSRRPNTSFCFLDIRSPGLGDTAMYLCATSRVAVYGYTFGSGTRLTVV.

The CDR3 loop reads CASSYTTANTEAFF. For the CDR3, the DNA is TGTGCCAGCAGCTATACGACAGCGAACACTGAAGCTTTCTTT. V and J are TRBV7-9 and TRBJ1-1, with D perhaps TRBD1 (5 bases). The CDR3 contains 14 residues. Trimming pared 4 bases from V and 1 base from J, leaving 10 bases between. Germline loops: CDR1 SEHNR, CDR2 FQNEAQ (reference sequence).

The chain uses TRBV12-3 or TRBV12-4 and TRBJ2-7; TRBD2 matches 11 bases. The CDR3 contains 13 residues. The V gene end was trimmed by 6 bases and the J gene end by 3 bases; junction bases not matched to a gene: 1. The CDR3 is CASRTSGIYEQYF. The CDR3 region has the DNA TGTGCCAGCAGGACTAGCGGGATCTACGAGCAGTACTTC.

The CDR3 nucleotides are TGCAGCGTTGCCCTACAGGTTATGAACACTGAAGCTTTCTTT. Protein product: CSVALQVMNTEAFF. The chain uses TRBV29-1 and TRBJ1-1; the D gene is possibly TRBD1 (5 bases). Germline V lookup: CDR1 SQVTM, CDR2 ANQGSEA. V was clipped by 4 bases and J by 0 bases, with 12 bases between them. The length of the CDR3 is 14 residues.